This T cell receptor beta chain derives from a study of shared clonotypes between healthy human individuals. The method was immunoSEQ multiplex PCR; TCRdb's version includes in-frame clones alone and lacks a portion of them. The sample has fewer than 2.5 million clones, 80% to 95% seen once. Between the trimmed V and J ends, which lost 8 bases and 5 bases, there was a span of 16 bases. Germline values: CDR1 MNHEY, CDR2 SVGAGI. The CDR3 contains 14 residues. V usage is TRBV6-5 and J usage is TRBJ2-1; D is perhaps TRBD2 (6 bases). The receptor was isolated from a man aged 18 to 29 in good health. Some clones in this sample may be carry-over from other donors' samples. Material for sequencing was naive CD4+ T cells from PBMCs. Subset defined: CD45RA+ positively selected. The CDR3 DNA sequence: TGTGCCAGCGGCCCGGGACGCGGGGACAATGAGCAGTTCTTC. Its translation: CASGPGRGDNEQFF.